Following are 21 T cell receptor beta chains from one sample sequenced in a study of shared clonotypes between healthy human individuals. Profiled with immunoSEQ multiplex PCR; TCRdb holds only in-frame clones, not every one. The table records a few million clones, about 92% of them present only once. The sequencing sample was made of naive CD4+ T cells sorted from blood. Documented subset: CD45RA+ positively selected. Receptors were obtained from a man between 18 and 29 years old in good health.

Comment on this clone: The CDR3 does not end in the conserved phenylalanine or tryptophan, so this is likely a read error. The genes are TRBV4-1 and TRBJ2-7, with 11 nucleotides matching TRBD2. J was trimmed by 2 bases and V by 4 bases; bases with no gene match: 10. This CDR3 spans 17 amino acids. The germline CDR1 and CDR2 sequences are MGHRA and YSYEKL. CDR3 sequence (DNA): TGCGCCAGCAGCCCAAAGAATCTACTAGCGGGAGCCTACGAGCAGTACTCC. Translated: CASSPKNLLAGAYEQYS.

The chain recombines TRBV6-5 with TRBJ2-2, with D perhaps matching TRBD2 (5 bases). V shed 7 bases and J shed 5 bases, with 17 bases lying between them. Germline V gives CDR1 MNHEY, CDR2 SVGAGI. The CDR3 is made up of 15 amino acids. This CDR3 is CASNPSLGVTGELFF. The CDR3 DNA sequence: TGTGCCAGCAACCCCTCGCTCGGGGTTACCGGGGAGCTGTTTTTT.

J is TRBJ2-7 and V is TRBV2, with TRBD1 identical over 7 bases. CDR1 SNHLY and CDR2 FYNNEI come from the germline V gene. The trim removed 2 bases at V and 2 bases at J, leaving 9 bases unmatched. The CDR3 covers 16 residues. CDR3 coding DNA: TGTGCCAGCAGTGAATTCTTGACAGGGTTGACCTACGAGCAGTACTTC. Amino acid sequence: CASSEFLTGLTYEQYF.

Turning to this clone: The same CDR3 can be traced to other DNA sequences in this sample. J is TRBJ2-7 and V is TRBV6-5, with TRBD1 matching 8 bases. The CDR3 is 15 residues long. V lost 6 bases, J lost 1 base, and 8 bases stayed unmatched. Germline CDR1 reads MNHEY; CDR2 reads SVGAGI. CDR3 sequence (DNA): TGTGCCAGCAGCCTCGGGCAGGGGGCTTCCTACGAGCAGTACTTC. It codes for CASSLGQGASYEQYF.

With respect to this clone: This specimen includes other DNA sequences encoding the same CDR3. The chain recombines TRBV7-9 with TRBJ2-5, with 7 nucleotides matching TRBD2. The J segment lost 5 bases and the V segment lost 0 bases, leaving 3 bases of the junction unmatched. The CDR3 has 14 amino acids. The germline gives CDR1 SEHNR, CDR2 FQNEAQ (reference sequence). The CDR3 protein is CASSLAQGGETQYF. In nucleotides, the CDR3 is TGTGCCAGCAGCTTAGCGCAGGGAGGGGAGACCCAGTACTTC. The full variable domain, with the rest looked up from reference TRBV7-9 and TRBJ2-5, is DTGVSQNPRHKITKRGQNVTFRCDPISEHNRLYWYRQTLGQGPEFLTYFQNEAQLEKSRLLSDRFSAERPKGSFSTLEIQRTEQGDSAMYLCASSLAQGGETQYFGPGTRLLVL.

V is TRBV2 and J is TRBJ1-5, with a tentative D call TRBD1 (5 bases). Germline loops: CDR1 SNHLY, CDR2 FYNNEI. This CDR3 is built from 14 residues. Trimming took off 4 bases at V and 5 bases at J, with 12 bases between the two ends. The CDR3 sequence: CASSVRRGDQPQHF. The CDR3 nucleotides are TGTGCCAGCAGTGTCAGGAGAGGGGATCAGCCCCAGCATTTT.

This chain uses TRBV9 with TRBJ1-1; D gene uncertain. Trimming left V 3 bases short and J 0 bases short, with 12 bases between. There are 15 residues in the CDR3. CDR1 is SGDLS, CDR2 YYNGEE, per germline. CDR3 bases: TGTGCCAGCAGCGCCAGTCCCCGATTGAACACTGAAGCTTTCTTT. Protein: CASSASPRLNTEAFF.

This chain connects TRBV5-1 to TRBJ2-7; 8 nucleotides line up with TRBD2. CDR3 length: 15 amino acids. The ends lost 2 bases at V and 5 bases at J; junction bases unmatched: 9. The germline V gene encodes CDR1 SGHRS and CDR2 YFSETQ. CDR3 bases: TGCGCCAGCAGCTTACCCGCGGGACTAGGCGACGAGCAGTACTTC. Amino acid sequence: CASSLPAGLGDEQYF.

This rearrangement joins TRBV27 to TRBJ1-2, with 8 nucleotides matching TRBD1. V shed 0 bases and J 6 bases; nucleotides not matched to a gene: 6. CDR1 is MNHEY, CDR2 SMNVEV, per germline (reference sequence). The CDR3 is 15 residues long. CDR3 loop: CASSLSPRGRDGYTF. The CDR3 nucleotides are TGTGCCAGCAGTTTATCACCCAGGGGGCGCGATGGCTACACCTTC.

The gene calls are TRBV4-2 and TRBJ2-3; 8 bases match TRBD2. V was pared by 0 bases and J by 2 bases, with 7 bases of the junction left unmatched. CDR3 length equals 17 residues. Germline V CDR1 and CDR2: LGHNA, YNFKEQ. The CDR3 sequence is CASSQDAGGGTTDTQYF. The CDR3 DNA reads TGTGCCAGCAGCCAAGATGCCGGCGGGGGGACCACAGATACGCAGTATTTT.

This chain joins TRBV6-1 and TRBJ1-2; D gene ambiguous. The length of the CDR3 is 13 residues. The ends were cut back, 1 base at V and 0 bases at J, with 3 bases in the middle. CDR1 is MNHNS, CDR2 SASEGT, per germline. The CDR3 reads CASSEGTNYGYTF. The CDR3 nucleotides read TGTGCCAGCAGTGAAGGAACTAACTATGGCTACACCTTC.

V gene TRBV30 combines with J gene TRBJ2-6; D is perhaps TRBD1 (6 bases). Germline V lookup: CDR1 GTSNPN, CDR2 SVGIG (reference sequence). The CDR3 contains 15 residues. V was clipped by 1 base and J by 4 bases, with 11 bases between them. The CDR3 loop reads CAWSDMGTGANVLTF. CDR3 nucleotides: TGTGCCTGGAGTGACATGGGGACAGGGGCCAACGTCCTGACTTTC.

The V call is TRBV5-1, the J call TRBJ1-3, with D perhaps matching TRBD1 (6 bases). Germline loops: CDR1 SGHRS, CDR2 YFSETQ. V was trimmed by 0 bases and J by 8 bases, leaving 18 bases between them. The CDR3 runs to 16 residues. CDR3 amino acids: CASSLEGDSRLDTIYF. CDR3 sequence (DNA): TGCGCCAGCAGCTTGGAGGGGGATTCTCGTCTCGACACCATATATTTT.

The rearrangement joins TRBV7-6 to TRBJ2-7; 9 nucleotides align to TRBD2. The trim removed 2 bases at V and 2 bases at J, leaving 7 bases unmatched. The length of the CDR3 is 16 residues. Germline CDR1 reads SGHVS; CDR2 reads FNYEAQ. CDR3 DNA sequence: TGTGCCAGCAGCTTAAAACCAGCGGGAGGCACCTACGAGCAGTACTTC. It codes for CASSLKPAGGTYEQYF.

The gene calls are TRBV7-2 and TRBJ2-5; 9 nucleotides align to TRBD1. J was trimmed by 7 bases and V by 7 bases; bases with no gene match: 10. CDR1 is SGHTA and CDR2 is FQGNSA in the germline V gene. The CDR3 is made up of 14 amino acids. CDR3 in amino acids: CASNSGTGKGTQYF. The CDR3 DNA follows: TGTGCCAGCAACTCGGGGACAGGGAAAGGGACCCAGTACTTC.

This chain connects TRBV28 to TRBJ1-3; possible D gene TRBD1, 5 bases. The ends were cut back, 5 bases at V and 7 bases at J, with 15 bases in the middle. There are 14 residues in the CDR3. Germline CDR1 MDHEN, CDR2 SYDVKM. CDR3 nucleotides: TGTGCCAGCAGTGGGGCTGGGGGGTGGAACACCATATATTTT. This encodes CASSGAGGWNTIYF.

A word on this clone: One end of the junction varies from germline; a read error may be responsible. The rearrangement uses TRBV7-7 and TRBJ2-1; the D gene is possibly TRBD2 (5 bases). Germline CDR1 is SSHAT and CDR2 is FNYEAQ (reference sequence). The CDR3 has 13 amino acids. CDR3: CASSPTGPGEQFF. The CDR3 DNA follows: TGTGCTAGCAGCCCGACCGGCCCGGGAGAGCAGTTCTTC.

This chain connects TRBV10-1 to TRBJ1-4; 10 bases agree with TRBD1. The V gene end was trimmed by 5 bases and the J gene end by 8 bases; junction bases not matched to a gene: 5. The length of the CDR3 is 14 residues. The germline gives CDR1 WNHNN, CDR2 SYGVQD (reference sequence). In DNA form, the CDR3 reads TGCGCCAGCAGTACCGGGACAGGGGACGAAAAACTGTTTTTT. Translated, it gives CASSTGTGDEKLFF.

CDR3 coding DNA: TGTGCCAGCAGTGAAGCGGGAGGGAACCCTGGCTACACCTTC. This translates into CASSEAGGNPGYTF. V usage is TRBV6-1 and J usage is TRBJ1-2, with D unclear. The CDR3 length is 14 residues. CDR1 is MNHNS, CDR2 SASEGT, per germline. Trimming removed 0 bases at V and 7 bases at J, with 12 bases between.

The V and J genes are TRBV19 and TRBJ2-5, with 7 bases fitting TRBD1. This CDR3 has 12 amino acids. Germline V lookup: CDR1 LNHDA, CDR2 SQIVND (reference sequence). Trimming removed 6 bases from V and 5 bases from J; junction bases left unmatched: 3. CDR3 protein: CASSQGVETQYF. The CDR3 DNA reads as TGTGCCAGTAGCCAGGGGGTTGAGACCCAGTACTTC.

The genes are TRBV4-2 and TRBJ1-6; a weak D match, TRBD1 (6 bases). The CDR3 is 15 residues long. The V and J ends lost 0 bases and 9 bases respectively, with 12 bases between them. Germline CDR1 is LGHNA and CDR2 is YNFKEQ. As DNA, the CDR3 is TGTGCCAGCAGCCAAGAAAGGCAGGGGTTTTCACCCCTCCACTTT. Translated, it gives CASSQERQGFSPLHF.